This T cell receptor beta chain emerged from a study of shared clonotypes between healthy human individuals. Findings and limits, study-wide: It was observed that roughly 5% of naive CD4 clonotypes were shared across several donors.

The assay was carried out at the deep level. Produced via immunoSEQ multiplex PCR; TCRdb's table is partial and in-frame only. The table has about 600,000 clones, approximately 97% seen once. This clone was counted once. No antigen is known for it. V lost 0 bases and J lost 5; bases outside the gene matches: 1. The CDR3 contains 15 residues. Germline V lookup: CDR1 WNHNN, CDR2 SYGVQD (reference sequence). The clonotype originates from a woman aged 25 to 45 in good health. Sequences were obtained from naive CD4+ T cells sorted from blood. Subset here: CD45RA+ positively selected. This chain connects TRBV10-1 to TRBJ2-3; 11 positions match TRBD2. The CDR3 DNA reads TGCGCCAGCAGTGAGTCTAGCGGGAGGGGAGATACGCAGTATTTT. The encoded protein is CASSESSGRGDTQYF.